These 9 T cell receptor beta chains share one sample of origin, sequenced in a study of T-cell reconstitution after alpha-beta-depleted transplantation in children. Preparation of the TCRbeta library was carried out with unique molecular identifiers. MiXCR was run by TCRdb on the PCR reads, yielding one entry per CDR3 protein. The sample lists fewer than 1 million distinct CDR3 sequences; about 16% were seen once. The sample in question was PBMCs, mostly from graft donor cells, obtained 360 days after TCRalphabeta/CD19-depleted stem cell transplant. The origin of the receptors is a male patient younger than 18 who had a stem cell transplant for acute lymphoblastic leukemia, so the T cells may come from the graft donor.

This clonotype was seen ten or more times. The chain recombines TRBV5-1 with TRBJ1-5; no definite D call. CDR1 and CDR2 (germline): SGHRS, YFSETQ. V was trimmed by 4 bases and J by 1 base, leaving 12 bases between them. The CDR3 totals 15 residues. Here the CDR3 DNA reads TGCGCCAGCAGCCAGGAGGGAACCAGCAATCAGCCCCAGCATTTT. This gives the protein CASSQEGTSNQPQHF.

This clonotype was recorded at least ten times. The CDR3 here is CASSPLDQPQHF. The DNA for the CDR3 is TGTGCCAGCAGCCCTCTTGATCAGCCCCAGCATTTT. V is TRBV12-3 or TRBV12-4 and J is TRBJ1-5; D is unresolved. The V end lost 6 bases, the J end lost 5 bases, and 8 bases lay between the germline ends. This CDR3 has 12 residues.

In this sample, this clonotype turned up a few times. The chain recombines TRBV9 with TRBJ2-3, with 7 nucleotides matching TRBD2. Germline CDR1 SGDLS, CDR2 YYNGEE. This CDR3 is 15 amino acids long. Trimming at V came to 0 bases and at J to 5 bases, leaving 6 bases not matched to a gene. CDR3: CASSVGRLAGDTQYF. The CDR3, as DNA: TGTGCCAGCAGCGTAGGGCGACTAGCCGGAGATACGCAGTATTTT.

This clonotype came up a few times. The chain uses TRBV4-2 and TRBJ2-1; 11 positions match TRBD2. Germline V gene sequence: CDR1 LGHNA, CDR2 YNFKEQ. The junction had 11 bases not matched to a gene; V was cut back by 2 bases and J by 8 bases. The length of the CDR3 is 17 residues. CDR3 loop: CASSQTTSGSGAYEQFF. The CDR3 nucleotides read TGTGCCAGCAGCCAAACCACTAGCGGGAGCGGAGCCTATGAGCAGTTCTTC.

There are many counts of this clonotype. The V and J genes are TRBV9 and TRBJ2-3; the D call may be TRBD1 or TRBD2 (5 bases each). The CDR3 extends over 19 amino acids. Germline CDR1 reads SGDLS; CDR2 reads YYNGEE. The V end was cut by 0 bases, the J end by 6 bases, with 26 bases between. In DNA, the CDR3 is TGTGCCAGCAGCGTAGTTTGCCCCTGGGACCTCTCCTCATCCGATACGCAGTATTTT. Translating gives CASSVVCPWDLSSSDTQYF.

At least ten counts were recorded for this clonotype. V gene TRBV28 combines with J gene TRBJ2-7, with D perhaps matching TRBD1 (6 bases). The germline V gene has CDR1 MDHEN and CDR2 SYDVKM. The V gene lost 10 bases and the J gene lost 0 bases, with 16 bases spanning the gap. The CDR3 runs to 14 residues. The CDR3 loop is CATQRTVFSYEQYF. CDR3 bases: TGTGCCACCCAAAGGACAGTCTTCTCCTACGAGCAGTACTTC.

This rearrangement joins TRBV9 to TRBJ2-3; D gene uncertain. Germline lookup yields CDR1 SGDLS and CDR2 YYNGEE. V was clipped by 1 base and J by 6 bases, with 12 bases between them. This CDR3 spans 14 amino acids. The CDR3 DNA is TGTGCCAGCAGCGTAATCGGAAGGTCGGATACGCAGTATTTT. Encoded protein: CASSVIGRSDTQYF.

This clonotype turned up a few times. CDR3 protein: CASSQGGVKRTMNTEAFF. The CDR3 coding sequence is TGTGCCAGCAGCCAAGGGGGGGTCAAGCGGACAATGAACACTGAAGCTTTCTTT. The V gene is TRBV3-1, the J gene TRBJ1-1; TRBD1 is a possible D gene (5 bases). Germline V gene sequence: CDR1 LGHDT, CDR2 YNNKEL (reference sequence). This CDR3 is built from 18 residues. Trimming left V 1 base short and J 0 bases short, with 18 bases between.

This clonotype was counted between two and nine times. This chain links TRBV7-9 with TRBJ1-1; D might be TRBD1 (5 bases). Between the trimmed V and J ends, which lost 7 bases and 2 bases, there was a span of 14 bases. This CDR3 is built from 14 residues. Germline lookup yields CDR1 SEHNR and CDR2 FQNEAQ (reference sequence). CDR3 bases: TGTGCCAGCACCTGGGGGGGGTCCAACACTGAAGCTTTCTTT. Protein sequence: CASTWGGSNTEAFF.